This TCR beta chain was recovered during a study of human T cells and chemical hapten exposure. Study-level background: An area of 2 cm by roughly 2 cm on upper inner arm skin received 2% DPC for sensitization.

Noted time point: pre-sensitization, week 0. Treatment here: therapeutic diphenylcyclopropenone sensitization with weekly scalp DPC. CDR1 SEHNR and CDR2 FQNEAQ come from the germline V gene (reference sequence). This CDR3 is built from 15 residues. The V end lost 5 bases, the J end lost 1 base, and 14 bases lay between the germline ends. This clonotype was detected many times. Via MiXCR, TCRdb re-called the RACE reads, giving one row per CDR3 protein. The table includes roughly 60,000 distinct CDR3 sequences, around 7% detected once. This rearrangement joins TRBV7-9 to TRBJ1-2; D gene unclear. The sample consisted of whole blood, taken in connection with sensitization to the hapten diphenylcyclopropenone (DPC). The sequence was collected from a woman in her twenties or thirties with alopecia areata. Some clones in this sample may be carry-over from other donors' samples. CDR3 bases: TGTGCCAGCAGCCCATACCTAACAGATAACTATGGCTACACCTTC. Translated: CASSPYLTDNYGYTF.